These T cell receptor beta chains were read from a single sample in a study of T cells in Graves' hyperthyroidism and ophthalmopathy. Each CDR3 protein gets one entry after TCRdb re-called the multiplex PCR reads with MiXCR. The sample has 340,000 or so distinct CDR3 sequences, 21% seen once. Sequencing was carried out using blood. The receptors originated from a woman aged 50 to 60 with Graves' hyperthyroidism. The CDR3 runs from the conserved cysteine through the conserved F or W. Each record gives: clone size, D gene, V gene, J gene, CDR3 protein, CDR3 DNA. A D gene is named only where the DNA matches it firmly. Clone size is shown for a subset of rows, as once, few, many or a class of expanded clone.

>many|-|TRBV28|TRBJ1-5
CASSFGLQRWSNQPQHF
TGTGCCAGCAGTTTCGGATTGCAGAGATGGAGCAATCAGCCCCAGCATTTT
>many|TRBD1|TRBV15|TRBJ1-5
CATSRPTGGNQPQHF
TGTGCCACCAGCAGACCTACAGGGGGCAATCAGCCCCAGCATTTT
>few|TRBD2|TRBV20-1|TRBJ2-1
CSARDPGGGGNEQFF
TGCAGTGCTAGAGATCCCGGGGGGGGCGGAAATGAGCAGTTCTTC
>many|-|TRBV27|TRBJ2-1
CASSKQIFSYNEQFF
TGTGCCAGCAGTAAACAAATCTTCTCCTACAATGAGCAGTTCTTC
>many|-|TRBV11-1|TRBJ2-1
CASSPSWGEQFF
TGTGCCAGCAGCCCTTCGTGGGGTGAGCAGTTCTTC
>many|-|TRBV7-9|TRBJ2-1
CASSSSQGGDNNEQFF
TGTGCCAGCAGCTCATCTCAGGGCGGGGATAACAATGAGCAGTTCTTC
>many|TRBD1|TRBV9|TRBJ2-2
CASSPRTGNAGELFF
TGTGCCAGCAGCCCCCGGACAGGAAACGCCGGGGAGCTGTTTTTT
>many|-|TRBV11-2|TRBJ1-1
CASSLALGNTEAFF
TGTGCCAGCAGCTTAGCGTTGGGTAACACTGAAGCTTTCTTT
>-|-|TRBV12-3/TRBV12-4|TRBJ2-5
CASRYKGETQYF
TGTGCCAGCAGGTATAAAGGGGAGACCCAGTACTTC
>-|-|TRBV28|TRBJ2-1
CASSFLGFASYNEQFF
TGTGCCAGCAGTTTTCTCGGGTTTGCCTCCTACAATGAGCAGTTCTTC
>-|-|TRBV30|TRBJ1-2
CAWSVDMNYGYTF
TGTGCCTGGAGTGTGGACATGAACTATGGCTACACCTTC
>-|TRBD2|TRBV27|TRBJ2-5
CASSLWTSGAQETQYF
TGTGCCAGCAGTTTATGGACTAGCGGGGCTCAAGAGACCCAGTACTTC
>-|TRBD1|TRBV7-6|TRBJ1-6
CASSSRYRGGNSPLHF
TGTGCCAGCAGCTCGCGGTACAGGGGTGGGAATTCACCCCTCCACTTT
>few|-|TRBV15|TRBJ2-3
CATSRGVSSTDTQYF
TGTGCCACCAGCAGAGGAGTCAGCTCCACAGATACGCAGTATTTT
>-|-|TRBV12-3/TRBV12-4|TRBJ2-1
CASSSPFKGDNEQFF
TGTGCCAGCAGTTCCCCTTTTAAGGGGGACAATGAGCAGTTCTTC
>-|-|TRBV9|TRBJ2-7
CASSPRGEPYEQYF
TGTGCCAGCAGCCCAAGGGGGGAACCCTACGAGCAGTACTTC
>few|-|TRBV20-1|TRBJ1-1
CSARQSDVGAFF
TGCAGTGCTAGACAATCGGACGTGGGGGCTTTCTTT
>many|TRBD2|TRBV5-5|TRBJ2-7
CASSLDSGRAEQYF
TGTGCCAGCAGCTTAGACAGCGGGAGGGCCGAGCAGTACTTC
>many|TRBD1|TRBV7-6|TRBJ1-5
CASSAWTGANQPQHF
TGTGCCAGCAGCGCCTGGACAGGGGCCAATCAGCCCCAGCATTTT
>-|TRBD1|TRBV7-9|TRBJ2-5
CASSPRGPRGQETQYF
TGTGCCAGCAGTCCAAGGGGGCCTCGTGGCCAAGAGACCCAGTACTTC
>-|-|TRBV5-4|TRBJ2-3
CASSLATGTDTQYF
TGTGCCAGCAGCTTGGCTACGGGAACAGATACGCAGTATTTT
>many|TRBD2|TRBV7-9|TRBJ2-1
CASSPAGGGNNEQFF
TGTGCCAGCAGTCCCGCCGGGGGGGGAAACAATGAGCAGTTCTTC
>-|-|TRBV28|TRBJ1-2
CASSKGFSVGYTF
TGTGCCAGCAGCAAAGGGTTTTCCGTTGGCTACACCTTC
>many|TRBD2|TRBV2|TRBJ2-3
CASRATSGSSDTQYF
TGTGCCAGCAGAGCAACTAGCGGGAGTTCAGATACGCAGTATTTT
>few|-|TRBV19|TRBJ2-2
CASSIGKPIANTGELFF
TGTGCCAGTAGTATAGGAAAACCAATCGCGAACACCGGGGAGCTGTTTTTT
>many|TRBD1|TRBV28|TRBJ1-6
CASSLPRQGSHRPLHF
TGTGCCAGCAGTTTACCCAGACAGGGTTCTCACCGACCCCTCCACTTT